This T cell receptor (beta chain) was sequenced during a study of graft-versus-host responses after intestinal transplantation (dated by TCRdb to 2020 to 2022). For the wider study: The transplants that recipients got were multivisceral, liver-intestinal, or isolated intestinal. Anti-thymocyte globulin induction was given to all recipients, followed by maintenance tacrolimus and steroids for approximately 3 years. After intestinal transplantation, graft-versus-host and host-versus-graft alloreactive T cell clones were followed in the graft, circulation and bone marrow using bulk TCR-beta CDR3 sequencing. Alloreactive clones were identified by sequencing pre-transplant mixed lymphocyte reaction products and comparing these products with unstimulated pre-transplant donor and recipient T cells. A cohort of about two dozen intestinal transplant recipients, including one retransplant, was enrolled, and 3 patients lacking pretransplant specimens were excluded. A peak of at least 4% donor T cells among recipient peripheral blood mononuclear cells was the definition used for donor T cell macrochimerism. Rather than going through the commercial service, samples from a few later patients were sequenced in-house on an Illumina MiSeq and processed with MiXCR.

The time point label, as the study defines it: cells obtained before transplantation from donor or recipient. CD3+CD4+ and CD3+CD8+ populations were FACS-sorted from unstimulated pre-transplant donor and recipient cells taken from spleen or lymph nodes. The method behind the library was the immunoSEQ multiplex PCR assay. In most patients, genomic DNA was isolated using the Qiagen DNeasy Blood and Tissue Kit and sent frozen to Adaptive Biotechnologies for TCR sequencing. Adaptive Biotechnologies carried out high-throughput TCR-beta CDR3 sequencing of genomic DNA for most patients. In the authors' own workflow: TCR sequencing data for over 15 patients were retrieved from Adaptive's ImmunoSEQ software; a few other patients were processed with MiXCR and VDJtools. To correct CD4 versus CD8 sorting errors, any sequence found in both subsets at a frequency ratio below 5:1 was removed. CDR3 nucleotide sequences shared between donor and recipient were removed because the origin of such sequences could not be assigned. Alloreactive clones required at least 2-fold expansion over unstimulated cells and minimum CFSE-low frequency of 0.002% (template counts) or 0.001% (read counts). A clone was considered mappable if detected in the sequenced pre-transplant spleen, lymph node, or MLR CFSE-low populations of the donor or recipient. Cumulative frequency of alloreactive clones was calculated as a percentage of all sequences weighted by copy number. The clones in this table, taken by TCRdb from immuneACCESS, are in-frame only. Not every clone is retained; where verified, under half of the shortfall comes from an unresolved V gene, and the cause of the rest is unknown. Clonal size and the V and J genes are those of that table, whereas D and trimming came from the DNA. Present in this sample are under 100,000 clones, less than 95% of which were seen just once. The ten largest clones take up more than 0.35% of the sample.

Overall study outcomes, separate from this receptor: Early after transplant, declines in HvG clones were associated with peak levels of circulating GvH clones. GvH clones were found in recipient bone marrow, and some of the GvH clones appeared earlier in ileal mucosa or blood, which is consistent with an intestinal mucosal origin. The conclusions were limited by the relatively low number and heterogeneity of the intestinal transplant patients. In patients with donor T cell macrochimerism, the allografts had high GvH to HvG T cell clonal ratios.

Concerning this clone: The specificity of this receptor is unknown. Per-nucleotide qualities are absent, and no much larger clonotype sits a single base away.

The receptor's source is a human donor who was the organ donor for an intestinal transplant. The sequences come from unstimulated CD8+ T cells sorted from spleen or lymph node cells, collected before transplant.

The DNA reads as follows: TGTGCCAGCAGCCAAGATCCAGCGGGGGAGTACAATGAGCAGTTCTTC. It translates to CASSQDPAGEYNEQFF. The chain uses TRBV4-2 and TRBJ2-1, and TRBD2 matches 8 of the central bases. Inclusive of the bounding cysteine and phenylalanine, the CDR3 is 16 residues long. The only DNA kept is the CDR3, 48 bases in frame from the first base. CDR1 and CDR2, looked up from the germline V gene, are LGHNA and YNFKEQ. V loses 0 bases at its end and J loses 4 bases; junction bases beyond the gene matches: 5.